Sequencing of this T cell receptor beta chain was carried out in a study of OX40 agonist ivuxolimab in advanced cancers. Overall study context: Intravenous ivuxolimab was administered to patients every 2 weeks at 0.01 to 10 mg/kg. The dose-escalation cohort had hepatocellular carcinoma, melanoma, renal cell or head and neck cancer. Partial responses were achieved by three patients: one hepatocellular carcinoma, two cutaneous melanoma.

The method was immunoSEQ multiplex PCR; TCRdb's version includes in-frame clones alone and lacks a portion of them. The repertoire consists of 15,000 to 20,000 clones, with 75% to 95% occurring once and the leading ten covering 29%. The CDR3 consists of 16 residues. The junction had 13 bases not matched to a gene; V was cut back by 4 bases and J by 5 bases. CDR1 LNHNV and CDR2 YYDKDF come from the germline V gene (reference sequence). The J gene is TRBJ2-7, the V gene TRBV15; 8 bases map to TRBD1. This TCR came from an adult with an advanced solid tumor such as melanoma, head and neck, liver or kidney cancer. The specimen comprised CD4+ or CD8+ T cells sorted from blood, sampled in a trial of the OX40 agonist ivuxolimab. The CDR3 region is CATSNLGQGLFNEQYF. DNA of the CDR3: TGTGCCACCAGCAACCTCGGACAGGGACTTTTCAACGAGCAGTACTTC.